This is a list of T cell receptor beta chains from one sample in a study of blood T cell repertoires in COVID-19. Measured with immunoSEQ multiplex PCR; TCRdb has only the in-frame clones, and not every one. The table includes hundreds of thousands of clones, about 89% detected once. The source material was PBMCs or T cells enriched from blood (not recorded which). The receptors come from a woman in her thirties who had recovered from COVID-19. Each CDR3 is given with its conserved first and last residue. Fields, in order: D gene, J gene, clone size, V gene, CDR3 DNA, CDR3 protein. The D gene is left open where the match is weak. The size field is filled for only some rows; it gives once, few, many or a size class.

>-|TRBJ2-1|-|TRBV19
TGTGCCAGTAGTATTGGAGGGAGCCGCGAACTGAACAATGAGCAGTTCTTC
CASSIGGSRELNNEQFF
>-|TRBJ2-1|-|TRBV2
TGTGCCAGCAGTGTAGTGAGGGAGCAGTTCTTC
CASSVVREQFF
>TRBD1|TRBJ2-7|-|TRBV6-2/TRBV6-3
TGTGCCAGCAGTTACGGTCTAGGGGGCTCTCGCTACGAGCAGTACTTC
CASSYGLGGSRYEQYF
>-|TRBJ1-6|-|TRBV3-1/TRBV3-2
TGTGCCAGCAGCCAAAGTGGAGGGGTAAATTCACCCCTCCACTTT
CASSQSGGVNSPLHF
>-|TRBJ2-2|-|TRBV5-1
TGCGCCAGCAGCTTACGGTCTAACACCGGGGAGCTGTTTTTT
CASSLRSNTGELFF
>-|TRBJ2-5|-|TRBV7-9
TGTGCCAGCAGCTTAGAATGGAGGGAGGAGACCCAGTACTTC
CASSLEWREETQYF
>-|TRBJ1-5|-|TRBV27
TGTGCCAGCAGTCAACGGGGGGACCAGCCCCAGCATTTT
CASSQRGDQPQHF
>-|TRBJ2-1|-|TRBV7-9
TGTGCCAGCAGCCCGACAGGCCAAGCAGTGGATGAGCAGTTCTTC
CASSPTGQAVDEQFF
>TRBD1|TRBJ1-2|-|TRBV28
TGTGCCAGCACTTCGACAGGGGGCAGGGACTCCTATGGCTACACCTTC
CASTSTGGRDSYGYTF
>-|TRBJ2-7|-|TRBV28
TGTGCCAGCAGTCCAAGGAGGGGCAAGCCCTACGAGCAGTACTTC
CASSPRRGKPYEQYF
>-|TRBJ1-5|-|TRBV5-1
TGCGCCAGCAGCTTGGGACCCTACAGGGCCCGGTCACCCCAGCATTTT
CASSLGPYRARSPQHF
>-|TRBJ1-1|-|TRBV28
TGTGCCAGCGCCGATGGGGCGTGGAACACTGAAGCTTTCTTT
CASADGAWNTEAFF
>-|TRBJ2-3|-|TRBV4-2
TGTGCCAGCAGCCACCGGGAGTATGGCACAGATACGCAGTATTTT
CASSHREYGTDTQYF
>TRBD2|TRBJ2-7|-|TRBV27
TGTGCCAGCAGTCTCGGGACTAGCGGGGTTTACGAGCAGTACTTC
CASSLGTSGVYEQYF
>-|TRBJ1-4|-|TRBV7-6
TGTGCCAGCAGCTTAAGGAGGGCGGATGAAAAACTGTTTTTT
CASSLRRADEKLFF
>-|TRBJ2-7|few|TRBV7-2
TGTGCCAGCAGCCCCCCGACAGGACTCTACGAGCAGTACTTC
CASSPPTGLYEQYF
>TRBD2|TRBJ2-2|-|TRBV5-1
TGCGCCAGCAGTTCGCGGGTCGGGGGGAGCACCGGGGAGCTGTTTTTT
CASSSRVGGSTGELFF
>-|TRBJ1-2|-|TRBV19
TGTGCCAGTGCCATATTTCGACAGATTCTCTATGGCTACACCTTC
CASAIFRQILYGYTF
>-|TRBJ2-1|-|TRBV6-2/TRBV6-3
TGTGCCAGCAGTTACCCGGTCTCCTTCTCCTACAATGAGCAGTTCTTC
CASSYPVSFSYNEQFF
>-|TRBJ1-2|-|TRBV7-8
TGTGCCAGCAGCACGAGCGGGGGCGCGGATGGCTACACCTTC
CASSTSGGADGYTF
>-|TRBJ1-2|once|TRBV28
TGTGCCAGCAGTCGACAGGCCCGTAACTATGGCTACACCTTC
CASSRQARNYGYTF
>-|TRBJ1-2|-|TRBV2
TGTGCCAGCATGCGACCGAAATGGGACACCTCTAACTATGGCTACACCTTC
CASMRPKWDTSNYGYTF
>-|TRBJ2-2|-|TRBV9
TGTGCCAGCAGCGTAGGAGGTGGAACGAACACCGGGGAGCTGTTTTTT
CASSVGGGTNTGELFF
>-|TRBJ2-2|-|TRBV12-1
TGTGCCAGCAGCTTCCTGACAGGTCCCCTGAACACCGGGGAGCTGTTTTTT
CASSFLTGPLNTGELFF
>-|TRBJ2-3|once|TRBV3-1/TRBV3-2
TGTGCCAGCAGCCAAGAGTGGGCTAGCGGCACAGATACGCAGTATTTT
CASSQEWASGTDTQYF
>-|TRBJ2-7|-|TRBV19
TGTGCCAGTAGTATACAGGATTCCTACGAGCAGTACTTC
CASSIQDSYEQYF
>TRBD2|TRBJ2-1|-|TRBV9
TGTGCCAGCACACCTAGCGGGAGTTATGAGCAGTTCTTC
CASTPSGSYEQFF
>TRBD1|TRBJ2-7|-|TRBV19
TGTGCCAGTAGTAAAAGGACAGGGTTCGACGAGCAGTACTTC
CASSKRTGFDEQYF
>-|TRBJ2-1|-|TRBV5-6
TGTGCCAGCAGCCCGCTGGGTTGGACAACCCAATGGTACAATGAGCAGTTCTTC
CASSPLGWTTQWYNEQFF
>-|TRBJ2-7|-|TRBV7-2
TGTGCCAGCAGCTTAGGTATCGGCAGGGGCATCGAGCAGTACTTC
CASSLGIGRGIEQYF
>-|TRBJ1-2|-|TRBV6-5
TGTGCCAGCAGCGCAGGGGCAACCATTAACTATGGCTACACCTTC
CASSAGATINYGYTF
>-|TRBJ1-5|-|TRBV6-5
TGTGCCAGCAACAACCTCGGGGGGACGGATCAGCCCCAGCATTTT
CASNNLGGTDQPQHF
>-|TRBJ1-1|-|TRBV3-1/TRBV3-2
TGTGCCAGCAGCCCCTTTTCCGAGGGTGGCACTGAAGCTTTCTTT
CASSPFSEGGTEAFF
>-|TRBJ2-1|-|TRBV11-2
TGTGCCAGCAGCGACATGGGCCCATCGAACAATGAGCAGTTCTTC
CASSDMGPSNNEQFF
>TRBD2|TRBJ2-7|few|TRBV7-2
TGTGCCAGCAGCTCGACTAGCGGGGGTGGATACGAGCAGTACTTC
CASSSTSGGGYEQYF
>-|TRBJ1-2|-|TRBV14
TGTGCCAGCAGCCAAGTCCAGGCTCGTGGGGCGGTGTATGGCTACACCTTC
CASSQVQARGAVYGYTF
>-|TRBJ1-2|-|TRBV7-9
TGTGCCAGCAGCTTAGCCCGTCCGGTGGACAGAATTAACTATGGCTACACCTTC
CASSLARPVDRINYGYTF
>-|TRBJ1-1|-|TRBV6-5
TGTGCCAGCAGTTATACGCAGGGCTGGAACACTGAAGCTTTCTTT
CASSYTQGWNTEAFF
>-|TRBJ1-5|-|TRBV5-4
TGTGCCAGCATCATTGGAACCCCGCCCAGGGAAAGCAATCAGCCCCAGCATTTT
CASIIGTPPRESNQPQHF
>TRBD1|TRBJ1-2|few|TRBV19
TGTGCCAGTAGTTCTGGGACAGGACCTAACTATGGCTACACCTTC
CASSSGTGPNYGYTF
>TRBD2|TRBJ2-6|-|TRBV28
TGTGCCAGCAGTTTGGGAGGGAGTTTCGGGGCCAACGTCCTGACTTTC
CASSLGGSFGANVLTF
>-|TRBJ2-1|few|TRBV14
TGTGCCAGCAGCCAAGGTAGAGGGAGCCAGAGGAATGAGCAGTTCTTC
CASSQGRGSQRNEQFF
>TRBD1|TRBJ1-2|-|TRBV5-1
TGCGCCAGCAGCTCCCCAGACAGGGGCGGAGGCTACACCTTC
CASSSPDRGGGYTF
>TRBD1|TRBJ1-6|-|TRBV7-2
TGTGCCAGCAGCTCGGGACAGGGGAGCTCCTATAATTCACCCCTCCACTTT
CASSSGQGSSYNSPLHF
>TRBD2|TRBJ2-1|-|TRBV28
TGTGCCAGCAGCGACGGACTAGCGGGAGACAATGAGCAGTTCTTC
CASSDGLAGDNEQFF
>-|TRBJ1-1|few|TRBV5-5
TGTGCCAGCAGCCTTAACAGGGCTTACATGAACACTGAAGCTTTCTTT
CASSLNRAYMNTEAFF
>TRBD1|TRBJ2-5|-|TRBV6-2/TRBV6-3
TGTGCCAGCAGTTCCCTCGACAGGGAAACCCTACAAGAGACCCAGTACTTC
CASSSLDRETLQETQYF
>TRBD1|TRBJ2-7|-|TRBV28
TGTGCCAGCAGTTTCCTCGACAGGGAGTCCTACGAGCAGTACTTC
CASSFLDRESYEQYF
>TRBD1|TRBJ1-5|-|TRBV7-2
TGTGCCAGCAGCTTACGGCAGGGGGGTTCCCAGCCCCAGCATTTT
CASSLRQGGSQPQHF
>TRBD2|TRBJ2-3|-|TRBV28
TGTGCCAGCAGTTTAGCGGGAGGGACCTTTAGCACAGATACGCAGTATTTT
CASSLAGGTFSTDTQYF
>-|TRBJ2-2|-|TRBV19
TGTGCCAGTAGTTCCCCGACAGCTACCGGGGAGCTGTTTTTT
CASSSPTATGELFF
>-|TRBJ2-7|-|TRBV19
TGTGCCAGTAGCTTGGACTTATCAACCTACGAGCAGTACTTC
CASSLDLSTYEQYF
>-|TRBJ1-5|-|TRBV2
TGTGCCAGCAGTTCCGGGACAAGGGCAGATCAGCCCCAGCATTTT
CASSSGTRADQPQHF
>-|TRBJ1-1|-|TRBV19
TGTGCCAGTACGTGGGAGTTGAACACTGAAGCTTTCTTT
CASTWELNTEAFF
>-|TRBJ1-4|-|TRBV18
TGTGCCAGCTCACCCAGGCAGCAGACAACTAATGAAAAACTGTTTTTT
CASSPRQQTTNEKLFF
>TRBD1|TRBJ2-1|-|TRBV28
TGTGCCAGCAGTCCCCGGGACAGGGGGCTTAATGAGCAGTTCTTC
CASSPRDRGLNEQFF
>-|TRBJ1-2|-|TRBV9
TGTGCCAGCAGCGTAGGTGGGGACAACCACTATGGCTACACCTTC
CASSVGGDNHYGYTF
>TRBD1|TRBJ2-2|-|TRBV11-3
TGTGCCAGCAGCTTGGGGACAGGGTGGACCGGGGAGCTGTTTTTT
CASSLGTGWTGELFF
>TRBD2|TRBJ2-1|-|TRBV5-1
TGCGCCAGCAGCTTGACAGCGGGAGGAGATGAGCAGTTCTTC
CASSLTAGGDEQFF
>-|TRBJ1-6|-|TRBV29-1
TGCAGCGTTGAAGAGTCCCTGGGAGCCGGTTCCCTCCACTTT
CSVEESLGAGSLHF